This T cell receptor beta chain was recovered during a study of T cells in Graves' hyperthyroidism and ophthalmopathy. Researchers took RNA transcripts and amplified the TCR beta CDR3 regions from them. HTBI primers were the set used in a first-round RT-PCR of the TCR CDR3. TCRdb passed the multiplex PCR reads through MiXCR, listing each CDR3 protein once. This table has some 580,000 distinct CDR3 sequences, around 15% appearing once. Unmatched junction bases numbered 11, after V lost 1 base and J lost 5 bases. Germline CDR1 and CDR2: DFQATT and SNEGSKA (reference sequence). The CDR3 consists of 17 residues. Whole-study results and caveats: The model forecast ophthalmopathy, anticipating it by a median about six months before onset.

This clonotype was seen a few times. Its antigen is currently unknown. The sequence was obtained from a middle-aged woman with Graves' ophthalmopathy. The chain employs TRBV20-1 and TRBJ2-2, with TRBD2 matching 9 bases. Sequences were obtained from blood. This chain's CDR3 is CSARGRGREGRTGELFF. The CDR3, as DNA: TGCAGTGCTAGAGGGAGGGGGCGGGAGGGCCGGACCGGGGAGCTGTTTTTT.